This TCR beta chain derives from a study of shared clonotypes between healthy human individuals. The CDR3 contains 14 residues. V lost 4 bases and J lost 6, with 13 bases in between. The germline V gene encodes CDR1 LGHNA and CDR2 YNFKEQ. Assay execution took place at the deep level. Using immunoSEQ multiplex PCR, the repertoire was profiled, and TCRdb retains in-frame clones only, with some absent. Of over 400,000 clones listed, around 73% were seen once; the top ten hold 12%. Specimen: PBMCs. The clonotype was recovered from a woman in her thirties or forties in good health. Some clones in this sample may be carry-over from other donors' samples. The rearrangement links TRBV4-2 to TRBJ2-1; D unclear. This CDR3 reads CASSRSTLSNEQFF. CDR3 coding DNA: TGTGCCAGCAGCCGAAGCACCCTTAGCAATGAGCAGTTCTTC.